One and the same sample provided the 30 T cell receptor beta chains below, sequenced in a study of shared clonotypes between healthy human individuals (dated by TCRdb to between 2020 and 2021). Libraries were made using the immunoSEQ multiplex PCR assay. TCRdb retrieved this table from immuneACCESS and kept in-frame rearrangements only. Not all clones are present; in checked studies, unresolved V genes account for under half, and no reason is known for the remainder. In all, the sample holds approximately 1.5 million clones, and around 98% of those were seen once. Clones ranked in the top ten supply around 0.45% of the sample. Specimen: naive CD4+ T cells sorted from blood. The meaning of the sample's cell subset or site label: CD45RA+ positively selected. The source of these receptors is a young man in good health.

The chain links TRBV6-1 to TRBJ1-2; no firm D call. Per the germline V gene, CDR1 is MNHNS and CDR2 is SASEGT. The CDR3 spans 15 residues. Trimming pared 2 bases from V and 4 bases from J, leaving 14 bases between. CDR3 DNA: TGTGCCAGCAGTGAACGCGGAGGCGCAACCTATGGCTACACCTTC. It yields the protein CASSERGGATYGYTF.

The CDR3 protein is CASSPRTGNEQFF. CDR3 DNA: TGTGCCAGCTCGCCGAGGACGGGCAATGAGCAGTTCTTC. V and J are TRBV18 and TRBJ2-1; D is ambiguous. The CDR3 consists of 13 residues. CDR1 and CDR2 (germline): KGHSH, LQKENI. V lost 6 bases and J lost 6, with 12 bases in between.

This chain uses TRBV4-3 with TRBJ2-2; D might be TRBD1 (6 bases). V gave up 6 bases and J gave up 4 bases, with 21 bases separating them. The CDR3 spans 17 residues. Germline loops: CDR1 LGHNA, CDR2 YSLEER. DNA of the CDR3: TGCGCCAGCAGTCCGGGACACGTAAAACGGCGCACCGGGGAGCTGTTTTTT. It is translated as CASSPGHVKRRTGELFF.

V and J are TRBV20-1 and TRBJ2-5; no reliable D call. The CDR3 length is 11 residues. Germline V lookup: CDR1 DFQATT, CDR2 SNEGSKA (reference sequence). The V end was cut by 7 bases, the J end by 5 bases, with 11 bases between. CDR3 loop: CSGLIVETQYF. In DNA form, the CDR3 reads TGCAGTGGATTAATTGTCGAGACCCAGTACTTC.

The gene calls are TRBV7-9 and TRBJ2-1; D remains ambiguous. The CDR3 is 12 amino acids. Germline V lookup: CDR1 SEHNR, CDR2 FQNEAQ (reference sequence). V lost 1 base and J lost 6, with 4 bases in between. The CDR3 DNA is TGTGCCAGCAGCTTAGGGATCAATGAGCAGTTCTTC. Protein product: CASSLGINEQFF.

V and J are TRBV13 and TRBJ1-2; 9 bases are shared with TRBD1. The V segment lost 6 bases and the J segment 2 bases; nucleotides outside the gene matches: 10. Germline values: CDR1 PRHDT, CDR2 FYEKMQ (reference sequence). There are 16 residues in the CDR3. The CDR3 sequence is CASSFWDRVLNYGYTF. In DNA, the CDR3 is TGTGCCAGCAGTTTTTGGGACAGGGTTCTCAACTATGGCTACACCTTC. Full variable domain (rest looked up from reference TRBV13 and TRBJ1-2): AAGVIQSPRHLIKEKRETATLKCYPIPRHDTVYWYQQGPGQDPQFLISFYEKMQSDKGSIPDRFSAQQFSDYHSELNMSSLELGDSALYFCASSFWDRVLNYGYTFGSGTRLTVV.

The chain couples TRBV2 to TRBJ2-3; 14 bases match TRBD2. J was trimmed by 6 bases and V by 4 bases; bases with no gene match: 9. CDR1 and CDR2 from the germline V gene are SNHLY and FYNNEI. This CDR3 contains 17 residues. The CDR3 nucleotides are TGTGCCAGCAGTGGACTAGCGGGAGGGCCCGATCACGATACGCAGTATTTT. Protein: CASSGLAGGPDHDTQYF.

This chain uses TRBV5-1 with TRBJ2-7; no reliable D call. The CDR3 is 16 amino acids. Germline values: CDR1 SGHRS, CDR2 YFSETQ. Trimming pared 3 bases from V and 2 bases from J, leaving 18 bases between. CDR3 region: CASSSTPELTPYEQYF. The CDR3 DNA follows: TGCGCCAGCAGCTCAACCCCGGAGTTAACTCCCTACGAGCAGTACTTC. Using reference TRBV5-1 and TRBJ2-7 for the parts outside the CDR3, the full variable domain is KAGVTQTPRYLIKTRGQQVTLSCSPISGHRSVSWYQQTPGQGLQFLFEYFSETQRNKGNFPGRFSGRQFSNSRSEMNVSTLELGDSALYLCASSSTPELTPYEQYFGPGTRLTVT.

The chain has TRBV5-1 and TRBJ2-1; TRBD1 matches 7 bases. Trimming removed 0 bases from V and 5 bases from J; junction bases left unmatched: 11. Germline-derived CDR1 and CDR2 are SGHRS and YFSETQ. This CDR3 region has 17 residues. The CDR3 reads CASSLGTGQLLNNEQFF. The DNA of the CDR3 is TGCGCCAGCAGCTTGGGGACGGGACAGCTATTAAACAATGAGCAGTTCTTC.

This chain uses TRBV18 with TRBJ1-1, with D possibly TRBD1 on 6 matching bases. The CDR3 contains 18 residues. V lost 1 base and J lost 3, with 21 bases in between. Looked up from germline, CDR1 is KGHSH and CDR2 is LQKENI. The CDR3 here is CASSPLRQARMRDTEAFF. The CDR3, as DNA: TGTGCCAGCTCACCACTGAGACAGGCCAGGATGAGGGACACTGAAGCTTTCTTT.

The rearrangement uses TRBV15 and TRBJ1-1, with a weak D call TRBD1 (5 bases). Looked up from germline, CDR1 is LNHNV and CDR2 is YYDKDF (reference sequence). The CDR3 loop spans 14 amino acids. The V end was cut by 8 bases, the J end by 1 base, with 14 bases between. The CDR3 loop reads CATRTSGGNTEAFF. The CDR3 bases are TGTGCCACCCGAACCAGCGGGGGGAACACTGAAGCTTTCTTT.

CDR3 protein: CASTTKVGTGSYEQYF. CDR3 in DNA: TGTGCCAGCACCACTAAAGTCGGGACTGGTTCCTACGAGCAGTACTTC. The chain employs TRBV7-9 and TRBJ2-7; maybe TRBD2 (6 bases). CDR3 length: 16 amino acids. Germline-derived CDR1 and CDR2 are SEHNR and FQNEAQ (reference sequence). The ends were cut back, 7 bases at V and 1 base at J, with 20 bases in the middle.

This chain connects TRBV5-8 to TRBJ2-3; 9 bases fit TRBD1. Germline values: CDR1 SGHTS, CDR2 YDEGEE. The CDR3 extends over 16 amino acids. Germline trimming cut 0 bases from V and 4 bases from J; bases unmatched to any gene: 6. CDR3 loop: CASSLALTGGSDTQYF. The CDR3 DNA follows: TGTGCCAGCAGCTTGGCGTTGACAGGGGGTTCAGATACGCAGTATTTT.

The chain is built from TRBV6-5 and TRBJ2-7, with D perhaps TRBD1 or TRBD2 (5 bases each). CDR3 size: 13 residues. CDR1 and CDR2 (germline): MNHEY, SVGAGI. Trimming removed 8 bases from V and 2 bases from J, with 13 bases in between. The CDR3: CASSGTDAYEQYF. CDR3 nucleotides: TGTGCCAGCTCCGGGACCGACGCCTACGAGCAGTACTTC.

The count of this clone is one. This chain links TRBV11-2 with TRBJ2-2; D is ambiguous. CDR1 is SGHAT and CDR2 is FQNNGV in the germline V gene. The V gene lost 3 bases and the J gene lost 5 bases, with 7 bases spanning the gap. This CDR3 comprises 13 residues. The CDR3 region is CASSFEPTGELFF. The CDR3 nucleotides are TGTGCCAGCAGCTTCGAACCTACCGGGGAGCTGTTTTTT.

V usage is TRBV4-2 and J usage is TRBJ2-1; 10 bases fit TRBD2. Germline lookup yields CDR1 LGHNA and CDR2 YNFKEQ. V shed 1 base and J 2 bases; nucleotides not matched to a gene: 11. The length of the CDR3 is 19 residues. CDR3 DNA: TGTGCCAGCAGCCAAGCCTTTGCTAGCGGGAGTGCAACCTACAATGAGCAGTTCTTC. Translation gives CASSQAFASGSATYNEQFF.

This chain uses TRBV25-1 with TRBJ2-1; no clear D gene. This CDR3 has 15 residues. The germline V gene encodes CDR1 MGHDK and CDR2 SYGVNS. With 1 base removed from V and 3 bases from J, the gap between germline ends came to 10 bases. This CDR3 is CASSEWAGHYNEQFF. Written as DNA, the CDR3 is TGTGCCAGCAGTGAATGGGCAGGCCACTACAATGAGCAGTTCTTC.

The chain employs TRBV18 and TRBJ2-7; TRBD2 might be the D (6 bases). The germline CDR1 and CDR2 sequences are KGHSH and LQKENI. The V end lost 2 bases, the J end lost 3 bases, and 17 bases lay between the germline ends. The CDR3 consists of 16 residues. For the CDR3, the DNA is TGTGCCAGCTCACCATTGCCCCCTACCGGGAGCTACGAGCAGTACTTC. Translating gives CASSPLPPTGSYEQYF.

In this sample, this clone turned up once. The chain links TRBV18 to TRBJ2-2; D gene ambiguous. This CDR3 spans 16 amino acids. The V end was cut by 0 bases, the J end by 0 bases, with 8 bases between. Germline V gives CDR1 KGHSH, CDR2 LQKENI. In DNA, the CDR3 is TGTGCCAGCTCACCACCGACACTGCCGAACACCGGGGAGCTGTTTTTT. It yields the protein CASSPPTLPNTGELFF.

The chain links TRBV2 to TRBJ2-2; D unclear. Germline CDR1 and CDR2: SNHLY and FYNNEI. CDR3 length equals 18 residues. The germline V and J ends were trimmed by 3 bases and 2 bases, with 19 bases remaining between them. The CDR3 loop is CASSDLQFRSLNTGELFF. CDR3 coding DNA: TGTGCCAGCAGTGACTTACAGTTTCGCAGCCTTAACACCGGGGAGCTGTTTTTT.

Details on this clone: Other DNA sequences within the sample encode an identical CDR3. The chain couples TRBV28 to TRBJ1-1; D gene unclear. This CDR3 is built from 11 residues. Germline CDR1 MDHEN, CDR2 SYDVKM. V lost 2 bases to trimming and J lost 5 bases, with 3 bases between them. CDR3 in DNA: TGTGCCAGCAGTTTACCTACTGAAGCTTTCTTT. It translates to CASSLPTEAFF.

Only one count was recorded for this clone. V usage is TRBV2 and J usage is TRBJ2-5, with D uncertain. V shed 1 base and J shed 0 bases, with 9 bases lying between them. The CDR3 covers 15 residues. The germline gives CDR1 SNHLY, CDR2 FYNNEI. CDR3 in amino acids: CASSEDARYQETQYF. In DNA form, the CDR3 reads TGTGCCAGCAGTGAAGATGCTCGGTACCAAGAGACCCAGTACTTC.

This clone was counted only a few times. This CDR3 is also generated by other DNA sequences in the sample. V usage is TRBV18 and J usage is TRBJ2-7, with D unclear. Germline CDR1 KGHSH, CDR2 LQKENI. The CDR3 spans 11 residues. Trimming left V 3 bases short and J 3 bases short, with 3 bases between. CDR3 protein: CASSPLYEQYF. CDR3 nucleotide sequence: TGTGCCAGCTCACCTCTCTACGAGCAGTACTTC.

The J gene is TRBJ2-7, the V gene TRBV4-2; 9 nucleotides agree with TRBD2. CDR3 length: 17 residues. V gave up 1 base and J gave up 4 bases; unmatched junction bases: 11. Per the germline V gene, CDR1 is LGHNA and CDR2 is YNFKEQ. CDR3 region: CASSQAGVLAGEYEQYF. DNA for the CDR3: TGTGCCAGCAGCCAAGCGGGTGTTTTAGCGGGAGAATACGAGCAGTACTTC.

This clone was seen a single time. The chain has TRBV12-2 and TRBJ2-2; TRBD2, the table's D call, was not compared with the DNA. TRBV12-2 is deemed a pseudogene. The CDR3 runs to 20 residues. The CDR3 DNA reads as TGTGCAAGTCGCTTAGGAGCGGGACTAGCGGGAGGGGGTTACACCGGGGAGCTGTTTTTT. As protein: CASRLGAGLAGGGYTGELFF.

This rearrangement joins TRBV9 to TRBJ2-7; D is possibly TRBD2 (5 bases). CDR1 and CDR2 (germline): SGDLS, YYNGEE. Trimming cost V 2 bases and J 3 bases, with 12 bases left between them. This CDR3 region has 14 residues. The CDR3 sequence is CASSVTGLGYEQYF. CDR3 bases: TGTGCCAGCAGCGTTACGGGGTTAGGCTACGAGCAGTACTTC.

Comment on this clone: Relative to the germline gene, one junction end is altered; a read error may explain this. V usage is TRBV6-6 and J usage is TRBJ2-7, with D possibly matching TRBD1 (5 bases). Per germline, CDR1 MNHNY and CDR2 SVGAGI (reference sequence). The CDR3 covers 14 residues. In DNA, the CDR3 is TGTGCCAGCAGGGCGATAGACAGAGCCTACGAGCAGTATTTC. Its protein product is CASRAIDRAYEQYF.

V usage is TRBV19 and J usage is TRBJ2-7, with TRBD2 matching over 7 bases. Losses at the gene ends were 1 base for V and 4 bases for J; bases not matched to a gene: 10. This CDR3 is built from 16 residues. Germline V gives CDR1 LNHDA, CDR2 SQIVND (reference sequence). CDR3 bases: TGTGCCAGTAGTATAGTTGACAGCGGGGTTCCTTACGAGCAGTACTTC. As protein: CASSIVDSGVPYEQYF.

This rearrangement joins TRBV11-2 to TRBJ1-1, with D possibly TRBD1 on 5 matching bases. Trimming took off 4 bases at V and 5 bases at J, with 14 bases between the two ends. Germline loops: CDR1 SGHAT, CDR2 FQNNGV. This CDR3 has 14 residues. The DNA of the CDR3 is TGTGCCAGCAGCTCTCTGCTCGGGGGGACTGAAGCTTTCTTT. Protein product: CASSSLLGGTEAFF.

The V call is TRBV25-1, the J call TRBJ1-1; a possible D gene is TRBD1 (6 bases). The V gene lost 7 bases and the J gene lost 0 bases, with 9 bases spanning the gap. This CDR3 region has 13 residues. Germline assignment: CDR1 MGHDK and CDR2 SYGVNS. CDR3 loop: CASKGQMNTEAFF. CDR3 coding DNA: TGTGCCAGCAAAGGACAGATGAACACTGAAGCTTTCTTT.